A selection of T cell receptor beta chains follows, all from one sample in a study of T cell changes during pregnancy in multiple sclerosis. The repertoire was sequenced with immunoSEQ multiplex PCR; TCRdb's copy has only in-frame clones and lacks some. This sample has some 74,000 clones, with 85% to 95% found just once. The sample consisted of peripheral blood, taken before pregnancy. These receptors were taken from a female donor with multiple sclerosis, enrolled in a pregnancy study. Each CDR3 is given with its conserved first and last residue. The D gene is left open where the match is weak.

V	J	D	CDR3	DNA
TRBV10-2	TRBJ2-7	NA	CASSESASYEQYF	TGCGCCAGCAGTGAGTCTGCGAGCTACGAGCAGTACTTC
TRBV27	TRBJ2-3	TRBD2	CASSLYWDSGRLYAQYF	TGTGCCAGCAGTTTATACTGGGATAGCGGGAGGCTCTATGCGCAGTATTTT
TRBV28	TRBJ2-7	NA	CASSSGPPLYEQYF	TGTGCCAGCAGTTCAGGCCCTCCGTTGTACGAGCAGTACTTC
TRBV12-5	TRBJ2-7	TRBD1	CASALRDSRFHEQYF	TGTGCTAGTGCCCTTAGGGACAGCCGATTTCACGAGCAGTACTTC
TRBV6-5	TRBJ2-1	TRBD2	CASSYGRGSYNEQFF	TGTGCCAGCAGTTACGGGAGGGGCTCCTACAATGAGCAGTTCTTC
TRBV2	TRBJ2-7	TRBD2	CASSQAGEGYEQYF	TGTGCCAGCAGCCAAGCGGGAGAAGGATACGAGCAGTACTTC
TRBV5-8	TRBJ2-2	NA	CACGGGALRGTGELFF	TGTGCCTGTGGAGGTGGAGCTCTCAGAGGGACCGGGGAGCTGTTTTTT
TRBV7-2	TRBJ2-2	TRBD2	CASSPAGDAGELFF	TGTGCCAGCAGCCCAGCGGGAGATGCCGGGGAGCTGTTTTTT
TRBV4-2	TRBJ2-1	TRBD2	CASSQPTSGTYNEQFF	TGTGCCAGCAGCCAACCTACTAGCGGGACCTACAATGAGCAGTTCTTC
TRBV7-2	TRBJ2-1	TRBD2	CASSSLAGNEQFF	TGTGCCAGCAGCTCACTAGCGGGCAATGAGCAGTTCTTC